This TCR beta chain was profiled in a study of response to subunit inactivated influenza vaccine. Study results and caveats: The study's authors posited that every seasonal influenza vaccination enlists few new T cells.

The germline V and J ends were trimmed by 1 base and 9 bases, with 8 bases remaining between them. Looked up from germline, CDR1 is SGHRS and CDR2 is YFSETQ. This CDR3 comprises 12 residues. A word on this clonotype: Antigen specificity is unknown.

TCRdb re-derived calls from the RT-PCR reads in MiXCR, one entry per CDR3 protein. The data show a few hundred thousand distinct CDR3 sequences, roughly 7.6% seen once. The clonotype comes from a man between 50 and 75 years old who received an inactivated influenza vaccine. The sequenced sample was PBMCs from blood, obtained around 25 months after vaccination. The chain recombines TRBV5-1 with TRBJ2-1; no clear D gene. CDR3 nucleotide sequence: TGCGCCAGCAGCTTGATTAGGGCTGAGCAGTTCTTC. Residues: CASSLIRAEQFF.